What follows are 21 T cell receptor beta chains derived from one specimen sequenced in a study of human T cells and chemical hapten exposure. Using its own MiXCR run on the RACE reads, TCRdb lists one record per CDR3 protein. The data hold some 70,000 distinct CDR3 sequences, with approximately 11% observed a single time. Time point given: pre-sensitization, week 0. Treatment meaning: therapeutic diphenylcyclopropenone sensitization with weekly scalp DPC. The specimen comprised whole blood, sampled in connection with sensitization to the hapten diphenylcyclopropenone (DPC). The receptors stem from a woman aged 45 to 65 with alopecia areata. Some clones in this sample may be carry-over from other donors' samples.

This clonotype was found a few times. V and J are TRBV6-2 or TRBV6-3 and TRBJ2-2, with a possible D match to TRBD1 (5 bases). The CDR3 spans 16 residues. Germline CDR1 and CDR2: MNHEY and SVGEGT. V was shortened by 2 bases and J by 6 bases, with 16 bases between the two germline ends. The CDR3 sequence: CASSYQGTRVAGELFF. The CDR3 coding sequence is TGTGCCAGCAGTTACCAGGGTACCCGAGTGGCCGGGGAGCTGTTTTTT.

There are many counts of this clonotype. The chain has TRBV5-4 and TRBJ2-1; maybe TRBD1 (5 bases). CDR1 and CDR2 from the germline V gene are SGHNT and YYREEE (reference sequence). Trimming removed 4 bases from V and 9 bases from J, with 11 bases in between. The CDR3 spans 12 residues. In DNA, the CDR3 is TGTGCCAGCAGCCTTCAGGGAACTGAGCAGTTCTTC. Residues: CASSLQGTEQFF.

Ten or more counts support this clonotype. The gene calls are TRBV29-1 and TRBJ2-1; TRBD2 might be the D (6 bases). The V end was cut by 4 bases, the J end by 7 bases, with 23 bases between. Germline loops: CDR1 SQVTM, CDR2 ANQGSEA. The CDR3 runs to 16 residues. Written as DNA, the CDR3 is TGCAGCGTTGTGGGAGGTCGAAGAGGGGAAGGGAATGAGCAGTTCTTC. As protein: CSVVGGRRGEGNEQFF.

This clonotype has ten or more counts. In DNA form, the CDR3 reads TGCAGTGTTCCCCTCCGGGAGTTTATCTACGAGCAGTACTTC. It encodes CSVPLREFIYEQYF. This chain links TRBV20-1 with TRBJ2-7; D may be TRBD2 (6 bases). The CDR3 runs 14 residues. Germline CDR1 and CDR2: DFQATT and SNEGSKA (reference sequence). Trimming left V 7 bases short and J 3 bases short, with 19 bases between.

The sample holds a few counts of this clonotype. This sequence joins TRBV11-2 and TRBJ2-4; D unresolved. Per germline, CDR1 SGHAT and CDR2 FQNNGV. The ends were cut back, 1 base at V and 3 bases at J, with 10 bases in the middle. The CDR3 spans 15 residues. CDR3: CASSLVGAYKNIQYF. CDR3 coding DNA: TGTGCCAGCAGCTTAGTCGGAGCTTACAAAAACATTCAGTACTTC. The full variable domain, completed using reference TRBV11-2 and TRBJ2-4, is EAGVAQSPRYKIIEKRQSVAFWCNPISGHATLYWYQQILGQGPKLLIQFQNNGVVDDSQLPKDRFSAERLKGVDSTLKIQPAKLEDSAVYLCASSLVGAYKNIQYFGAGTRLSVL.

The chain couples TRBV7-2 to TRBJ2-1; tentative D call: TRBD1 (7 bases). V dropped 0 bases and J dropped 6 bases, with 12 bases sitting between them. CDR1 is SGHTA and CDR2 is FQGNSA in the germline V gene. The CDR3 is made up of 15 amino acids. The CDR3 nucleotides read TGTGCCAGCAGCTTAGCGGCAGGGGGAGGCAATGAGCAGTTCTTC. Translating it yields CASSLAAGGGNEQFF.

This clonotype was recorded at least ten times. The genes are TRBV29-1 and TRBJ1-1; the D gene is possibly TRBD1 (5 bases). The germline gives CDR1 SQVTM, CDR2 ANQGSEA. The CDR3 runs 12 residues. V was trimmed by 6 bases and J by 4 bases, leaving 12 bases between them. The CDR3 region has the DNA TGCAGCGTGCGGGGGGGTACCACTGAAGCTTTCTTT. Amino acids: CSVRGGTTEAFF.

This clonotype occurred many times. The chain joins TRBV7-9 to TRBJ1-5, with TRBD1 matching over 8 bases. V dropped 5 bases and J dropped 8; count of bases not matched to a gene: 5. Germline values: CDR1 SEHNR, CDR2 FQNEAQ (reference sequence). This CDR3 is 13 amino acids long. CDR3 bases: TGTGCCAGCAGCCTCGACAGGGGCGAGCCCCAGCATTTT. It is translated as CASSLDRGEPQHF.

This clonotype appeared many times. This chain connects TRBV7-2 to TRBJ2-2; 7 bases fit TRBD1. From germline, CDR1 is SGHTA and CDR2 FQGNSA. The CDR3 runs 13 residues. The junction had 3 bases not matched to a gene; V was cut back by 6 bases and J by 5 bases. The CDR3 spells CASRSGGTGELFF. The DNA of the CDR3 is TGTGCCAGCAGATCAGGGGGAACCGGGGAGCTGTTTTTT.

The sample holds many counts of this clonotype. V and J are TRBV12-3 or TRBV12-4 and TRBJ2-1, with 9 bases matching TRBD2. CDR3 size: 15 residues. J gave up 7 bases and V 5 bases, and 9 bases lay outside the gene matches. CDR3 bases: TGTGCCAGCAGTCCCCAGGCGGGGGGGCAAAATGAGCAGTTCTTC. It yields the protein CASSPQAGGQNEQFF.

This clonotype was seen repeatedly, ten times or more. The chain recombines TRBV6-4 with TRBJ2-1; D is undetermined. Trimming cost V 0 bases and J 10 bases, with 7 bases left between them. In germline, CDR1 is MRHNA, CDR2 SNTAGT. This CDR3 is built from 12 residues. The CDR3 DNA reads TGTGCCAGCAGTGACTCCCTTCAAGAGCAGTTCTTC. It specifies CASSDSLQEQFF.

Many counts were recorded for this clonotype. This rearrangement joins TRBV25-1 to TRBJ1-4; 8 nucleotides match TRBD1. V was clipped by 5 bases and J by 4 bases; unmatched bases: 3. Per the germline V gene, CDR1 is MGHDK and CDR2 is SYGVNS. The CDR3 is made up of 14 amino acids. The CDR3 nucleotides are TGTGCCAGCAGTAAAACAGGGGGTAATGAAAAACTGTTTTTT. Encoded protein: CASSKTGGNEKLFF.

CDR3 sequence (DNA): TGTGCCAGCAGCTCCCGTCGGGGGTCTCTTGAAGCTTTCTTT. It yields the protein CASSSRRGSLEAFF. The genes are TRBV6-2 or TRBV6-3 and TRBJ1-1, with D perhaps TRBD1 (5 bases). Trimming shortened V by 6 bases and J by 7 bases, and 18 bases separated the two germline ends. The CDR3 contains 14 residues. The V gene's germline CDR1 is MNHEY and CDR2 SVGEGT.

This clonotype was seen repeatedly, ten times or more. The rearrangement uses TRBV7-6 and TRBJ1-5, with TRBD1 as a possible D gene (6 bases). Per germline, CDR1 SGHVS and CDR2 FNYEAQ. The CDR3 extends over 15 amino acids. The V end lost 1 base, the J end lost 4 bases, and 11 bases lay between the germline ends. The CDR3 region has the DNA TGTGCCAGCAGCTTAGGGGCAGGGGTGAATCAGCCCCAGCATTTT. Protein product: CASSLGAGVNQPQHF.

This clonotype was found a few times. CDR3 bases: TGTGCCAGCAGTTCGACAGGGCGCGCGAACACCGGGGAGCTGTTTTTT. Amino acids: CASSSTGRANTGELFF. J is TRBJ2-2 and V is TRBV27; 7 bases line up with TRBD1. CDR1 is MNHEY and CDR2 is SMNVEV in the germline V gene (reference sequence). The ends lost 4 bases at V and 0 bases at J; junction bases unmatched: 5. This CDR3 has 16 amino acids.

The sample holds many counts of this clonotype. V usage is TRBV19 and J usage is TRBJ2-7; D ambiguous. This CDR3 is built from 14 residues. The ends were cut back, 3 bases at V and 0 bases at J, with 9 bases in the middle. CDR1 and CDR2 (germline): LNHDA, SQIVND (reference sequence). CDR3 coding DNA: TGTGCCAGTAGTATCGGCCCATCCTCCTACGAGCAGTACTTC. Translation gives CASSIGPSSYEQYF.

This clonotype was detected ten times or more. One end of the junction varies from germline; a read error may be responsible. V is TRBV4-2 and J is TRBJ1-2, with D perhaps TRBD1 (5 bases). The length of the CDR3 is 14 residues. From germline, CDR1 is LGHNA and CDR2 YNFKEQ. CDR3 loop: CASSQGEGPYGYTF. The CDR3 DNA is TGTGCCAGCAGTCAAGGGGAGGGCCCATATGGCTACACCTTC.

This chain uses TRBV6-7 with TRBJ1-2, with D possibly TRBD1 on 5 matching bases. TRBV6-7 carries the ORF label, with uncertain function. Deletions cut 2 bases from V and 0 bases from J, with 13 bases between. CDR3 length: 16 residues. Written as DNA, the CDR3 is TGTGCCAGCAGTTACAGGGACCTAAATCCTAACTATGGCTACACCTTC. This encodes CASSYRDLNPNYGYTF.

The rearrangement joins TRBV11-2 to TRBJ2-1, with D unresolved. The V end was cut by 3 bases, the J end by 5 bases, with 11 bases between. CDR1 and CDR2 (germline): SGHAT, FQNNGV. The CDR3 length is 14 residues. CDR3 in amino acids: CASSFLSGHNEQFF. In DNA form, the CDR3 reads TGTGCCAGCAGCTTTTTAAGTGGCCACAATGAGCAGTTCTTC.

The chain joins TRBV7-8 to TRBJ2-4; maybe TRBD1 (6 bases). V gave up 5 bases and J gave up 15 bases, with 26 bases separating them. The CDR3 sequence is 15 residues long. The V gene's germline CDR1 is SGHVS and CDR2 FQNEAQ. CDR3 protein: CASSLDPPQGGLRYF. CDR3 DNA sequence: TGTGCCAGCAGCCTCGATCCCCCACAGGGTGGTCTTCGGTACTTC.

The rearrangement joins TRBV19 to TRBJ2-5; weak D call: TRBD2 (6 bases). Trimming left V 4 bases short and J 7 bases short, with 13 bases between. Germline V gene data show CDR1 as LNHDA and CDR2 as SQIVND (reference sequence). There are 13 residues in the CDR3. The CDR3: CASSNGGRGTQYF. The DNA for the CDR3 is TGTGCCAGTAGTAACGGGGGACGGGGGACCCAGTACTTC. Variable domain in full (rest from reference TRBV19 and TRBJ2-5): DGGITQSPKYLFRKEGQNVTLSCEQNLNHDAMYWYRQDPGQGLRLIYYSQIVNDFQKGDIAEGYSVSREKKESFPLTVTSAQKNPTAFYLCASSNGGRGTQYFGPGTRLLVL.